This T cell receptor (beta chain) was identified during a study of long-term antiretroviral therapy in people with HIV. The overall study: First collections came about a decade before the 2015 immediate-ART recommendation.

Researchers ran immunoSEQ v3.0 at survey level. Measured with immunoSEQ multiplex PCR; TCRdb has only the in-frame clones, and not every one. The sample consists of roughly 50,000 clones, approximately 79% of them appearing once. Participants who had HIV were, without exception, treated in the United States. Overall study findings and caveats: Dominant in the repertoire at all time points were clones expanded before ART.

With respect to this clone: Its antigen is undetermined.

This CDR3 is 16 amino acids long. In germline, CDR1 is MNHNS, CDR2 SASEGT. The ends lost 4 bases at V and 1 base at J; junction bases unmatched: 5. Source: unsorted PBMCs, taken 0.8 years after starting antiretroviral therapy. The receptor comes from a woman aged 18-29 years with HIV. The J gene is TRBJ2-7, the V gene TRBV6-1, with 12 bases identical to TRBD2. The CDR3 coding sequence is TGTGCCAGCAGTGCAGCTAGCGGGAGGGGGTCCTACGAGCAGTACTTC. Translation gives CASSAASGRGSYEQYF.